This TCR beta chain was documented in a study of CD8+CD57+ T cells in acquired aplastic anemia. This CDR3 is 14 amino acids long. The V end lost 7 bases, the J end lost 0 bases, and 12 bases lay between the germline ends. Germline CDR1 is SGHTA and CDR2 is FQGNSA. Study-wide results and limits: The same twenty-nine CD8+ CDR3 sequences occurred in patients and in controls. Between patients and controls, CD8+ Simpson's diversity did not vary significantly.

Before being chosen for sequencing, patients had shown CD8+CD57+ cell expansion by flow cytometry. TCR beta VDJ and CDR3 were profiled, and genomic DNA was the template. TCRdb independently ran MiXCR on the reads; one entry per CDR3 protein. The sample holds about 190,000 distinct CDR3 sequences, under 55% seen once. This clonotype was recorded only once. What it binds is not known. This clonotype originated in a human donor with aplastic anemia. Sequenced material: sorted CD4+, CD8+, or CD8+CD57+ T cells (not recorded which) from PBMCs. The V call is TRBV7-2, the J call TRBJ2-5; D unresolved. CDR3 region: CASNPLLYQETQYF. In DNA, the CDR3 is TGTGCCAGCAACCCGTTGCTGTACCAAGAGACCCAGTACTTC.